The TCR beta chain described here comes from a study of blood T cell repertoires in COVID-19. Method: immunoSEQ multiplex PCR; TCRdb's copy keeps in-frame clones and lacks some. The sample has around 270,000 clones; 84% are singletons. Germline V gene sequence: CDR1 ENHRY, CDR2 SYGVKD. This CDR3 has 13 amino acids. With 1 base removed from V and 11 bases from J, the gap between germline ends came to 14 bases. The sequenced sample consisted of peripheral blood. The chain links TRBV10-3 to TRBJ1-1; maybe TRBD1 (5 bases). The receptor was isolated from a woman between 40 and 55 years old who had recovered from COVID-19. CDR3 in DNA: TGTGCCATCAGTGAGTTCCAGGGAGGGCTCGCTTTCTTT. Its protein product is CAISEFQGGLAFF.